This is a list of T cell receptor beta chains from one sample in a study of spatial heterogeneity in lung cancer. TCRdb used MiXCR to reprocess the 5' RACE reads, holding one entry per CDR3 protein. Here the sample spans 25,000 to 30,000 distinct CDR3 sequences, about 8.1% being singletons. The material was PBMCs, obtained at surgery. The receptors originated from a female donor with early-stage non-small cell lung cancer. Each CDR3 is given with its conserved first and last residue. Fields, in order: clone size, D gene, J gene, V gene, CDR3 protein, CDR3 DNA. D genes are given only for firm matches. A row's size may be missing; if present it is once, few, many or a size class.

many,.,TRBJ1-4,TRBV28,CASSRTVLEEKLFF,TGTGCCAGCAGCAGGACAGTATTAGAAGAAAAACTGTTTTTT
few,TRBD2,TRBJ2-3,TRBV11-2,CASRRGLDGGYTQYF,TGTGCCAGCAGGAGAGGACTAGACGGAGGTTATACGCAGTATTTT
many,.,TRBJ2-7,TRBV7-9,CASSAKGKDEQYF,TGTGCGTCTTCAGCCAAGGGAAAAGACGAGCAGTACTTC
many,.,TRBJ1-1,TRBV12-3/TRBV12-4,CASSPPEGMNTEAFF,TGTGCCAGCAGCCCACCTGAAGGCATGAACACTGAAGCTTTCTTT
.,.,TRBJ2-5,TRBV3-1,CASSQENLAGGLGTQYF,TGTGCCAGCAGCCAAGAGAACCTAGCCGGGGGCTTAGGGACCCAGTACTTC
.,.,TRBJ2-7,TRBV28,CASSLRAVVYEQYF,TGTGCCAGCAGTTTAAGAGCGGTAGTTTACGAGCAGTACTTC
many,.,TRBJ2-5,TRBV29-1,CSVNPGRWQETQYF,TGCAGCGTTAACCCAGGGCGGTGGCAAGAGACCCAGTACTTC
few,.,TRBJ2-7,TRBV20-1,CSASLMAREDYEQYF,TGCAGTGCTAGTCTGATGGCCCGAGAAGACTACGAGCAGTACTTC
many,.,TRBJ2-4,TRBV5-7,CASSLGEAFGLILAKNIQYF,TGTGCCAGCAGCTTGGGCGAGGCCTTTGGTTTAATTCTGGCCAAAAACATTCAGTACTTC
many,.,TRBJ1-6,TRBV5-1,CASSAGTVGNSPLHF,TGCGCCAGCAGCGCTGGGACGGTCGGTAATTCACCCCTCCACTTT
many,TRBD1,TRBJ2-7,TRBV7-6,CASSSPGTGGHEQYF,TGTGCCAGCAGCTCCCCCGGGACAGGGGGCCACGAGCAGTACTTC
few,TRBD1,TRBJ2-7,TRBV28,CASSRQGLIYEQYF,TGTGCCAGCAGCCGACAGGGTTTAATCTACGAGCAGTACTTC
few,.,TRBJ2-3,TRBV25-1,CASSGWAGVTDTQYF,TGTGCCAGCAGTGGCTGGGCAGGGGTGACAGATACGCAGTATTTT
many,.,TRBJ2-1,TRBV12-3/TRBV12-4,CASSSTDRGWPFF,TGTGCCAGCAGCTCTACCGATCGCGGTTGGCCGTTCTTC
many,.,TRBJ2-3,TRBV7-8,CASSSQGTSTDTQYF,TGTGCCAGCAGCTCACAGGGGACTAGCACAGATACGCAGTATTTT
.,TRBD2,TRBJ2-5,TRBV20-1,CSASLSGRFEETQYF,TGCAGTGCTAGTCTGAGCGGGAGATTCGAAGAGACCCAGTACTTC
many,.,TRBJ1-2,TRBV2,CASSEVLFPYGYTF,TGTGCCAGCAGTGAGGTGCTGTTTCCTTATGGCTACACCTTC
.,TRBD2,TRBJ2-1,TRBV9,CASSKGTSGLNPYNEQFF,TGTGCCAGCAGCAAAGGGACTAGCGGCCTTAATCCTTACAATGAGCAGTTCTTC
few,TRBD1,TRBJ1-5,TRBV24-1,CATGDRSDQPQHF,TGTGCCACCGGGGACAGGAGCGATCAGCCCCAGCATTTT
many,TRBD1,TRBJ2-7,TRBV28,CAGGQVGWDEQYF,TGTGCCGGGGGACAGGTGGGTTGGGACGAGCAGTACTTC
.,.,TRBJ2-7,TRBV28,CASSIIYEQYF,TGTGCCAGCAGTATCATCTACGAGCAGTACTTC
few,TRBD2,TRBJ2-1,TRBV6-6,CASNLAGAYNEQFF,TGTGCCAGCAACCTAGCGGGGGCGTACAATGAGCAGTTCTTC
many,TRBD2,TRBJ2-1,TRBV6-2/TRBV6-3,CASSSTLAGQYNEQFF,TGTGCCAGCAGTTCAACCCTAGCGGGACAGTACAATGAGCAGTTCTTC
many,TRBD1,TRBJ1-5,TRBV18,CASSPDRVGNQPQHF,TGTGCCAGCTCACCCGACAGGGTAGGGAATCAGCCCCAGCATTTT
few,TRBD2,TRBJ2-1,TRBV7-8,CASSSSGSLRLEKFF,TGTGCCAGCAGCTCTAGCGGGAGTTTGCGATTAGAGAAGTTCTTC
few,TRBD2,TRBJ2-5,TRBV5-1,CASTTSGRVSETQYF,TGCGCCAGCACAACTAGCGGGAGGGTTTCGGAGACCCAGTACTTC
many,TRBD2,TRBJ2-1,TRBV20-1,CSARASGRASFNNEQFF,TGCAGTGCTAGAGCTAGCGGGAGGGCCAGCTTTAACAATGAGCAGTTCTTC
.,TRBD1,TRBJ2-1,TRBV3-1,CASRSGGWENEQFF,TGTGCCAGCAGGTCAGGGGGCTGGGAGAATGAGCAGTTCTTC
many,TRBD1,TRBJ2-7,TRBV7-9,CASSAPGQGYYEQYF,TGTGCCAGCAGCGCACCGGGACAGGGATACTACGAGCAGTACTTC
many,TRBD2,TRBJ2-3,TRBV20-1,CSASESSGGTDTQYF,TGCAGTGCTAGCGAATCGAGCGGGGGCACAGATACGCAGTATTTT
few,.,TRBJ1-5,TRBV28,CASSPFINSNQPQHF,TGTGCCAGCAGCCCTTTCATCAATAGCAATCAGCCCCAGCATTTT
many,.,TRBJ2-4,TRBV5-1,CASSPIGGLAKNIQYF,TGCGCCAGCAGCCCCATCGGAGGGCTAGCCAAAAACATTCAGTACTTC
.,.,TRBJ1-5,TRBV12-3/TRBV12-4,CASSLMAQKGNQPQHF,TGTGCCAGCAGTTTAATGGCGCAGAAGGGGAACCAGCCCCAGCATTTT
many,.,TRBJ1-1,TRBV11-2,CASSRGDTNTEAFF,TGTGCCAGCAGCAGGGGGGACACGAACACTGAAGCTTTCTTT
.,TRBD2,TRBJ2-3,TRBV28,CASSRGLVPDTQYF,TGTGCCAGCAGCAGAGGACTAGTGCCAGATACGCAGTATTTT
many,TRBD1,TRBJ2-1,TRBV14,CASSRDRVRDEQFF,TGTGCCAGCAGCCGGGACAGGGTCAGGGATGAGCAGTTCTTC
medium-sized,.,TRBJ2-1,TRBV4-3,CASSQGTPYNEQFF,TGCGCCAGCAGCCAAGGGACTCCCTACAATGAGCAGTTCTTC
many,.,TRBJ2-3,TRBV6-1,CASSTLRGSTDTQYF,TGTGCCAGCAGCACCCTACGGGGATCCACAGATACGCAGTATTTT
many,TRBD2,TRBJ2-5,TRBV3-1,CASSQGFDSGRGTETQYF,TGTGCCAGCAGCCAAGGGTTTGATAGCGGGAGGGGTACGGAGACCCAGTACTTC